One T cell receptor beta chain is described in this entry. Its antigen is as yet unknown. Time point meaning: week 5, during vaccination. The vaccine gave 300 ug of a 20-mer mutant IDH1 peptide subcutaneously per dose. Diagnosis in the donors showed new WHO grade 3 or 4 astrocytomas that were IDH1-mutant and ATRX-lost. TCRdb's copy holds only in-frame clones and misses some; the assay was immunoSEQ multiplex PCR. The sample records tens of thousands of clones, about 81% being singletons. The data stem from a study of a mutant IDH1 vaccine in newly diagnosed glioma. Overall study context: Of the patients given treatment, approximately 62% were male and approximately 38% were female, and a mean age of around 41 years was recorded. Earlier treatment was radiotherapy, temozolomide, or both, with most getting both.

With 2 bases removed from V and 6 bases from J, the gap between germline ends came to 16 bases. The CDR3 is made up of 16 amino acids. CDR1 is LNHDA, CDR2 SQIVND, per germline (reference sequence). The receptor comes from a woman aged 45-59 years with glioma. Specimen: PBMCs, collected from a glioma patient whose treatment included an IDH1 peptide vaccine. The rearrangement links TRBV19 to TRBJ2-2; possibly TRBD2 for D (6 bases). The CDR3 reads CASSILTSPKAGELFF. The CDR3 DNA sequence: TGTGCCAGTAGTATACTGACTAGTCCTAAAGCCGGGGAGCTGTTTTTT.